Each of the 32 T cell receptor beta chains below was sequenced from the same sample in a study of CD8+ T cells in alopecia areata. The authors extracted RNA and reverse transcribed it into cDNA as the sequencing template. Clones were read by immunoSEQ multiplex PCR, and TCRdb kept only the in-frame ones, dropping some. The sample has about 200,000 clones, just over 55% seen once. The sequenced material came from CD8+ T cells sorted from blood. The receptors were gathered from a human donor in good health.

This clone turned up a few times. The DNA of the CDR3 is TGTGCCAGCAGTCCACAGGGGGAGAGTCAGCCCCAGCATTTT. The encoded protein is CASSPQGESQPQHF. The chain recombines TRBV27 with TRBJ1-5, with 8 bases fitting TRBD1. The CDR3 has 14 residues. Germline trimming cut 5 bases from V and 6 bases from J; bases unmatched to any gene: 6. Germline assignment: CDR1 MNHEY and CDR2 SMNVEV (reference sequence).

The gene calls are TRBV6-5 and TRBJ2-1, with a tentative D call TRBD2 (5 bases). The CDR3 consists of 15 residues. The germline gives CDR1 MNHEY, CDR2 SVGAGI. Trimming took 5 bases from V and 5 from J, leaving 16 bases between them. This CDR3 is CASSPQAAQNNEQFF. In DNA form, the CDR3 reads TGTGCCAGCAGTCCCCAAGCGGCGCAAAACAATGAGCAGTTCTTC.

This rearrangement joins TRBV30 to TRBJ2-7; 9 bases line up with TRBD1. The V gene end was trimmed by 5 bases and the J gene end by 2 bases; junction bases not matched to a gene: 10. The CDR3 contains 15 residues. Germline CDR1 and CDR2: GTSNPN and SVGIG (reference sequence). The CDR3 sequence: CAWRNRDRDPYEQYF. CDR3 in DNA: TGTGCCTGGCGAAACCGGGACAGGGACCCCTACGAGCAGTACTTC.

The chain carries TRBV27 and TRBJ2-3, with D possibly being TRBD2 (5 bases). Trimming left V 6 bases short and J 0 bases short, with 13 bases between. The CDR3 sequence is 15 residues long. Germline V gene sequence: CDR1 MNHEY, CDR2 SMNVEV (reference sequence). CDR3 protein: CASSSGSPSTDTQYF. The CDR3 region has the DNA TGTGCCAGCAGCTCGGGGAGCCCTAGCACAGATACGCAGTATTTT.

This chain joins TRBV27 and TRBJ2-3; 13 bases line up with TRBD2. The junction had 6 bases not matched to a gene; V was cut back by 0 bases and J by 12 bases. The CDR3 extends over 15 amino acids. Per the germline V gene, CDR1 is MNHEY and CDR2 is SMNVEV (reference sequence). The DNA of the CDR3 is TGTGCCAGCAGTTTATCGGGGACTAGCGGGGAATTTCAGTATTTT. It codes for CASSLSGTSGEFQYF.

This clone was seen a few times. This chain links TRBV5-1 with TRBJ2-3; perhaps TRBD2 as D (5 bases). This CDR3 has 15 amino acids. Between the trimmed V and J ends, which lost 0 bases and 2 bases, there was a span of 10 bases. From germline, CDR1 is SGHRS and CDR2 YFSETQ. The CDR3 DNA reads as TGCGCCAGCAGCTTGGGTAGCGCGGACACAGATACGCAGTATTTT. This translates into CASSLGSADTDTQYF.

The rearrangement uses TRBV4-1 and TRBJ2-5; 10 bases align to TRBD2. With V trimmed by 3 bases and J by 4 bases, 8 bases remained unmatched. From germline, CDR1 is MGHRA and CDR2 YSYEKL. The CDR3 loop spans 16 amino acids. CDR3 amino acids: CASSHASGGMGETQYF. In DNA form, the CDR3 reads TGCGCCAGCAGCCATGCTAGCGGGGGAATGGGAGAGACCCAGTACTTC.

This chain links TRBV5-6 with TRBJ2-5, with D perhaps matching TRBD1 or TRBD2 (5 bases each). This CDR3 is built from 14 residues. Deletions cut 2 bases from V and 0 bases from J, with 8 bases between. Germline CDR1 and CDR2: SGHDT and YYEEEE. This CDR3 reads CASSFGTNQETQYF. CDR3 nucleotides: TGTGCCAGCAGCTTCGGGACCAACCAAGAGACCCAGTACTTC.

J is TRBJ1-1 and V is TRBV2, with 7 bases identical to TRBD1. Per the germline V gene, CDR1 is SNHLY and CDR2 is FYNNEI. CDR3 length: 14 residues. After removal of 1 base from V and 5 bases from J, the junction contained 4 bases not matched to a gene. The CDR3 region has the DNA TGTGCCAGCAGTGAAGTGTCAGGGGGAACTGAAGCTTTCTTT. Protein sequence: CASSEVSGGTEAFF.

Here the CDR3 reads CASRDLQGDQPQHF. The CDR3 coding sequence is TGTGCCAGCAGGGACTTGCAGGGAGACCAGCCCCAGCATTTT. This chain links TRBV27 with TRBJ1-5, with TRBD1 as a possible D gene (5 bases). CDR1 and CDR2 (germline): MNHEY, SMNVEV (reference sequence). The germline V and J ends were trimmed by 6 bases and 7 bases, with 16 bases remaining between them. The CDR3 sequence is 14 residues long.

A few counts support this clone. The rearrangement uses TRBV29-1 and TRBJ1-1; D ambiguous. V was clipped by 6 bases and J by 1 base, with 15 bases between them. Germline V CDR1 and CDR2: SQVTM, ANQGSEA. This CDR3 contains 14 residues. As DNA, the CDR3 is TGCAGCGTACATCCAGCGTCGGGGAACACTGAAGCTTTCTTT. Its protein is CSVHPASGNTEAFF.

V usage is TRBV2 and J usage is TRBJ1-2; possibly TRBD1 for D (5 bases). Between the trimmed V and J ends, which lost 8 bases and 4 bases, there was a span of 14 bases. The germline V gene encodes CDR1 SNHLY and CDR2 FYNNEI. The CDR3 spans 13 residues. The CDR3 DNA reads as TGTGCCAGCTCGGGCAGGGCTGCCTATGGCTACACCTTC. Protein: CASSGRAAYGYTF.

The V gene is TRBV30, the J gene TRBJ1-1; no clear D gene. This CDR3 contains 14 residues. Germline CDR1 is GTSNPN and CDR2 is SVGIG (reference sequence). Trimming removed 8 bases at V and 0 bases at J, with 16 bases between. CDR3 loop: CARYGDNMNTEAFF. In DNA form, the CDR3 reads TGTGCCCGGTACGGGGATAATATGAACACTGAAGCTTTCTTT. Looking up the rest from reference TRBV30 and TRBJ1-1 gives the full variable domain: SQTIHQWPATLVQPVGSPLSLECTVEGTSNPNLYWYRQAAGRGLQLLFYSVGIGQISSEVPQNLSASRPQDRQFILSSKKLLLSDSGFYLCARYGDNMNTEAFFGQGTRLTVV.

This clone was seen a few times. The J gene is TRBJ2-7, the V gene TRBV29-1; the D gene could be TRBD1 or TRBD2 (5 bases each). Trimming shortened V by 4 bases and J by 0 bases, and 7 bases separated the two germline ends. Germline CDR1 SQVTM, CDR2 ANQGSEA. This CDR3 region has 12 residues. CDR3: CSVVGGSYEQYF. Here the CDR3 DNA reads TGCAGCGTTGTTGGGGGCTCCTACGAGCAGTACTTC.

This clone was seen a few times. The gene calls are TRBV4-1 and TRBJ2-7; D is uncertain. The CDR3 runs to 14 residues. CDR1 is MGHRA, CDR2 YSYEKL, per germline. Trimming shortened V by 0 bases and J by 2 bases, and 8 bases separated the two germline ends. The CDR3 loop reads CASSQEKWTYEQYF. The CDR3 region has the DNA TGCGCCAGCAGCCAAGAGAAGTGGACCTACGAGCAGTACTTC.

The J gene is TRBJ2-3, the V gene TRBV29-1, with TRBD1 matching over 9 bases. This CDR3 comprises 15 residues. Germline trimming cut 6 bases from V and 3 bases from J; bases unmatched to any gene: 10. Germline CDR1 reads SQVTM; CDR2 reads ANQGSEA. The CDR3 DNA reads TGCAGCGTGGATCAGACAGGGGGGTCAACAGATACGCAGTATTTT. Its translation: CSVDQTGGSTDTQYF.

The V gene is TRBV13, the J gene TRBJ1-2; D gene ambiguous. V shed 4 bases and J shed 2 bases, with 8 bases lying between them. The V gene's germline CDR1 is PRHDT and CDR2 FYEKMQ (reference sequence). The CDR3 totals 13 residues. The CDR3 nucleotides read TGTGCCAGCAGCTCGACGGAAAACTATGGCTACACCTTC. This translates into CASSSTENYGYTF. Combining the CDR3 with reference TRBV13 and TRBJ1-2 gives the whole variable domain AAGVIQSPRHLIKEKRETATLKCYPIPRHDTVYWYQQGPGQDPQFLISFYEKMQSDKGSIPDRFSAQQFSDYHSELNMSSLELGDSALYFCASSSTENYGYTFGSGTRLTVV.

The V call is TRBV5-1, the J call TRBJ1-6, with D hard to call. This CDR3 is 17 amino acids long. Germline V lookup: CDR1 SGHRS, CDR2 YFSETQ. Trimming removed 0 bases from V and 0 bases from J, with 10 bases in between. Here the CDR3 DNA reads TGCGCCAGCAGCTTGGAGCCGATTAGCTCCTATAATTCACCCCTCCACTTT. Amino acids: CASSLEPISSYNSPLHF.

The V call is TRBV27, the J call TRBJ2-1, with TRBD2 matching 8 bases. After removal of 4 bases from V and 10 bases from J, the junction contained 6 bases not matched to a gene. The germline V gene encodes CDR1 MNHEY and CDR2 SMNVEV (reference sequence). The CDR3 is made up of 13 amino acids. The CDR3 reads CASSSFSGNEQFF. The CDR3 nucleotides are TGTGCCAGCAGTTCCTTTAGCGGGAACGAGCAGTTCTTC.

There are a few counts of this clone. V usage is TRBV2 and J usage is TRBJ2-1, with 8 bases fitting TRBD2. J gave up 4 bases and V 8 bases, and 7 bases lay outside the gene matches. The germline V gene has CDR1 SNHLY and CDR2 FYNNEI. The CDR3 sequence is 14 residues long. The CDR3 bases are TGTGCCAGCGCTGCTCGGGGGGGTTACAATGAGCAGTTCTTC. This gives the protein CASAARGGYNEQFF.

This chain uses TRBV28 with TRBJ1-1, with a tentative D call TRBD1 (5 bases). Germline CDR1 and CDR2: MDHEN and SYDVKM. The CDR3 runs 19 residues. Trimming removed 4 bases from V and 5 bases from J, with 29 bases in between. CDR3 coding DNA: TGTGCCAGCAGTTCCTGGGAGCTCGAAGGTTTTGGGGGAGGAACTGAAGCTTTCTTT. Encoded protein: CASSSWELEGFGGGTEAFF.

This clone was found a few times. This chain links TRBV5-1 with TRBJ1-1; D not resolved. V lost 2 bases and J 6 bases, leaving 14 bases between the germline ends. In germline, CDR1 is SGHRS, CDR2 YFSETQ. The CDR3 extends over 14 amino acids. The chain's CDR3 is CASSFGIERPEAFF. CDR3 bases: TGCGCCAGCAGCTTTGGGATCGAACGGCCTGAAGCTTTCTTT.

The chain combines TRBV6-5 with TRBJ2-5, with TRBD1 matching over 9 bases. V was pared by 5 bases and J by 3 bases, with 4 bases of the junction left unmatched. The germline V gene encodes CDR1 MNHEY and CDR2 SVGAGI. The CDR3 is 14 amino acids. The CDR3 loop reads CASSGQGTKETQYF. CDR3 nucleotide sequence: TGTGCCAGCAGTGGACAGGGGACTAAAGAGACCCAGTACTTC.

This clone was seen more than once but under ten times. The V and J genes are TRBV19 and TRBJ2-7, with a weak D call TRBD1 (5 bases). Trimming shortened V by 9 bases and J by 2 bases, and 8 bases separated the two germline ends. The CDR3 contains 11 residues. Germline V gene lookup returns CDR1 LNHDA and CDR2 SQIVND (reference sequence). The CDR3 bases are TGTGCCAGGACAGAACCCTACGAGCAGTACTTC. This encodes CARTEPYEQYF.

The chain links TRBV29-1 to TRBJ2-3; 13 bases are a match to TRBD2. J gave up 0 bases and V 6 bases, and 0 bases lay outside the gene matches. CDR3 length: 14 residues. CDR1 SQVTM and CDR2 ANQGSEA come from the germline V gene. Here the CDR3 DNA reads TGCAGCGTGGGACTAGCGGGGAGCACAGATACGCAGTATTTT. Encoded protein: CSVGLAGSTDTQYF.

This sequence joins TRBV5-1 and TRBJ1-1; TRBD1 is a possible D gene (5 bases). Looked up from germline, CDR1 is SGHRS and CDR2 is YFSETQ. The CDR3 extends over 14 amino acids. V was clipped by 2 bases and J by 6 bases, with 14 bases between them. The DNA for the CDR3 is TGCGCCAGCAGCTTCCGGGACCCTGGGTCTGAAGCTTTCTTT. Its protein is CASSFRDPGSEAFF.

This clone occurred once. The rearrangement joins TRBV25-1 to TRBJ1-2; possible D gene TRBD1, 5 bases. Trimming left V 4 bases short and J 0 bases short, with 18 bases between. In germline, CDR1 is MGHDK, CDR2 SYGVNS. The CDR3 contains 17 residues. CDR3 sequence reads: CASSGIPGRTTNYGYTF. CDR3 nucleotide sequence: TGTGCCAGCAGTGGAATCCCGGGACGTACGACTAACTATGGCTACACCTTC.

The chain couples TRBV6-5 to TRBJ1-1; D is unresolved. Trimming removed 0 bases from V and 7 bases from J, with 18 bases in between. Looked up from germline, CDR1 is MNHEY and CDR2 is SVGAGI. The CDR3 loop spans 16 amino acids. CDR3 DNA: TGTGCCAGCAGTTACTCGAGTGATATACGGGTTAATGAAGCTTTCTTT. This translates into CASSYSSDIRVNEAFF.

The CDR3 here is CASSFRQGRRLAKNIQYF. CDR3 nucleotides: TGTGCCAGCAGCTTCCGGCAGGGGAGACGATTAGCCAAAAACATTCAGTACTTC. This chain joins TRBV13 and TRBJ2-4; tentatively, D is TRBD1 (6 bases). Looked up from germline, CDR1 is PRHDT and CDR2 is FYEKMQ (reference sequence). The V end was cut by 3 bases, the J end by 0 bases, with 18 bases between. The CDR3 is made up of 18 amino acids.

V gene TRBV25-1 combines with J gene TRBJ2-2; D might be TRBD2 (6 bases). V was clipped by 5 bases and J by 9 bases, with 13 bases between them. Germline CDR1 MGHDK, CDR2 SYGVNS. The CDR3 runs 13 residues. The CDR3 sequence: CASSQSGDRELFF. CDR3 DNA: TGTGCCAGCAGTCAATCGGGGGATCGGGAGCTGTTTTTT. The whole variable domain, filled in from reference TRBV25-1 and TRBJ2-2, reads EADIYQTPRYLVIGTGKKITLECSQTMGHDKMYWYQQDPGMELHLIHYSYGVNSTEKGDLSSESTVSRIRTEHFPLTLESARPSHTSQYLCASSQSGDRELFFGEGSRLTVL.

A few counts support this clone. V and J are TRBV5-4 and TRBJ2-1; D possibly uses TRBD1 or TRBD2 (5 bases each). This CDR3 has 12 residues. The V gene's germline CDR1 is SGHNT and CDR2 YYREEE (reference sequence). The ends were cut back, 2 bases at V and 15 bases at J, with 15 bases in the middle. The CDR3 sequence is CASSFGTGQRFF. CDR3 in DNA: TGTGCCAGCAGCTTCGGGACCGGACAACGGTTCTTC.

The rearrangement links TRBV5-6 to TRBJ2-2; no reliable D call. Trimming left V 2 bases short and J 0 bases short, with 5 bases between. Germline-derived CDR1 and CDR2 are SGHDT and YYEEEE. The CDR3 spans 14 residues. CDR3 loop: CASSFTPNTGELFF. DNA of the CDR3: TGTGCCAGCAGCTTCACACCGAACACCGGGGAGCTGTTTTTT.